One and the same sample provided the 14 T cell receptor beta chains below, sequenced in a study of T cell responses to AZD1222 COVID-19 vaccine. Libraries were prepared by immunoSEQ multiplex PCR; TCRdb keeps only in-frame clonotypes and omits some of them. The sample shows some 120,000 clones, about nine tenths of them seen only once. Specimen: peripheral blood, collected on day 0 of AZD1222 vaccination. All receptors derive from an adult in good health.

The V call is TRBV6-5, the J call TRBJ2-5, with D tentatively TRBD1 (5 bases). The length of the CDR3 is 11 residues. The V gene lost 7 bases and the J gene lost 7 bases, with 10 bases spanning the gap. Looked up from germline, CDR1 is MNHEY and CDR2 is SVGAGI. This chain's CDR3 is CASTRVLTQYF. The CDR3 nucleotides read TGTGCCAGCACCAGGGTTTTGACCCAGTACTTC.

The chain has TRBV7-9 and TRBJ2-2; unclear D gene. Germline lookup yields CDR1 SEHNR and CDR2 FQNEAQ (reference sequence). V was pared by 8 bases and J by 10 bases, with 14 bases between. The CDR3 is 12 residues long. The CDR3 sequence: CASDKIKVELFF. The CDR3, as DNA: TGTGCCAGCGACAAGATTAAGGTGGAGCTGTTTTTT.

This sequence joins TRBV6-4 and TRBJ1-2; perhaps TRBD1 as D (6 bases). Trimming pared 0 bases from V and 3 bases from J, leaving 17 bases between. The CDR3 length is 17 residues. The germline gives CDR1 MRHNA, CDR2 SNTAGT. The CDR3, as DNA: TGTGCCAGCAGTGACTCAGTACTGCCTCGGGGGCACTATGGCTACACCTTC. Translated: CASSDSVLPRGHYGYTF.

The V gene is TRBV12-5, the J gene TRBJ1-2; D gene unclear. The CDR3 totals 12 residues. CDR1 LGHNT and CDR2 FRNRAP come from the germline V gene. V was clipped by 1 base and J by 6 bases, with 6 bases between them. CDR3 coding DNA: TGTGCTAGTGGTTTGGAGACCCATGGCTACACCTTC. This translates into CASGLETHGYTF. The complete variable domain, with remaining parts taken from reference TRBV12-5 and TRBJ1-2, reads DARVTQTPRHKVTEMGQEVTMRCQPILGHNTVFWYRQTMMQGLELLAYFRNRAPLDDSGMPKDRFSAEMPDATLATLKIQPSEPRDSAVYFCASGLETHGYTFGSGTRLTVV.

This clone was detected only once. The chain uses TRBV19 and TRBJ1-6, with D possibly being TRBD1 (5 bases). Germline CDR1 is LNHDA and CDR2 is SQIVND (reference sequence). Trimming removed 1 base at V and 8 bases at J, with 15 bases between. The CDR3 is made up of 16 amino acids. The CDR3 sequence is CASSIARGRDDSPLHF. CDR3 DNA sequence: TGTGCCAGTAGTATAGCTCGGGGGAGAGATGATTCACCCCTCCACTTT.

This clone was seen just once. This chain joins TRBV2 and TRBJ1-1; D gene ambiguous. Trimming took off 3 bases at V and 5 bases at J, with 13 bases between the two ends. Germline V gives CDR1 SNHLY, CDR2 FYNNEI. The CDR3 spans 14 residues. The CDR3 sequence is CASSEQGVETEAFF. The CDR3 DNA is TGTGCCAGCAGTGAGCAAGGAGTTGAGACTGAAGCTTTCTTT.

The rearrangement links TRBV25-1 to TRBJ2-1; 16 positions agree with TRBD2. The V segment lost 1 base and the J segment 8 bases; nucleotides outside the gene matches: 5. The CDR3 extends over 17 amino acids. Per the germline V gene, CDR1 is MGHDK and CDR2 is SYGVNS. CDR3 residues: CASSELGLAGGRYEQFF. CDR3 nucleotide sequence: TGTGCCAGCAGTGAATTGGGACTAGCGGGGGGGCGTTATGAGCAGTTCTTC.

The CDR3: CATSATQSDLTYNEQFF. Written as DNA, the CDR3 is TGTGCCACCAGTGCCACCCAGTCCGACCTTACCTACAATGAGCAGTTCTTC. This chain uses TRBV24-1 with TRBJ2-1, with D hard to call. Germline loops: CDR1 KGHDR, CDR2 SFDVKD. The CDR3 length is 17 residues. The ends were cut back, 5 bases at V and 2 bases at J, with 18 bases in the middle.

The chain is built from TRBV7-9 and TRBJ2-3; D remains unclear. V shed 5 bases and J shed 0 bases, with 9 bases lying between them. In germline, CDR1 is SEHNR, CDR2 FQNEAQ (reference sequence). The CDR3 extends over 14 amino acids. The CDR3 reads CASSPSVSTDTQYF. CDR3 nucleotide sequence: TGTGCCAGCAGCCCATCAGTCAGCACAGATACGCAGTATTTT.

The V call is TRBV14, the J call TRBJ1-1, with 8 bases matching TRBD1. The CDR3 runs to 15 residues. The germline gives CDR1 SGHDN, CDR2 FVKESK. V gave up 4 bases and J gave up 1 base; unmatched junction bases: 5. Here the CDR3 DNA reads TGTGCCAGCAGCCGTTGGACAGGGCCGAACACTGAAGCTTTCTTT. Translation: CASSRWTGPNTEAFF.

The rearrangement links TRBV7-9 to TRBJ1-4; a weak D match, TRBD1 (6 bases). Trimming took 3 bases from V and 3 from J, leaving 11 bases between them. The CDR3 has 15 residues. In germline, CDR1 is SEHNR, CDR2 FQNEAQ (reference sequence). CDR3 sequence (DNA): TGTGCCAGCAGCTTTGGGGGCAGCTCTAATGAAAAACTGTTTTTT. Encoded protein: CASSFGGSSNEKLFF.

The chain recombines TRBV2 with TRBJ2-1, with 10 bases matching TRBD1. The CDR3 contains 13 residues. The junction had 5 bases not matched to a gene; V was cut back by 8 bases and J by 7 bases. The germline CDR1 and CDR2 sequences are SNHLY and FYNNEI. CDR3 loop: CASGTGERNEQFF. DNA of the CDR3: TGTGCCAGCGGGACAGGGGAAAGGAATGAGCAGTTCTTC.

The chain has TRBV9 and TRBJ2-3; TRBD2 matches 13 bases. The CDR3 totals 17 residues. V lost 3 bases to trimming and J lost 0 bases; unmatched junction nucleotides: 4. Germline V gene sequence: CDR1 SGDLS, CDR2 YYNGEE. Here the CDR3 reads CASSAELAGGSTDTQYF. The DNA of the CDR3 is TGTGCCAGCAGCGCGGAACTAGCGGGGGGGAGCACAGATACGCAGTATTTT.

A few counts support this clone. The chain couples TRBV15 to TRBJ2-1; D possibly matches TRBD1 or TRBD2 (5 bases each). CDR3 length: 17 amino acids. V lost 3 bases and J lost 0, with 15 bases in between. Germline V gene data show CDR1 as LNHNV and CDR2 as YYDKDF (reference sequence). CDR3 region: CATSRRGTRLSYNEQFF. Written as DNA, the CDR3 is TGTGCCACCAGCAGGAGGGGCACCCGGCTCTCCTACAATGAGCAGTTCTTC. Complete variable domain (other parts from reference TRBV15 and TRBJ2-1): DAMVIQNPRYQVTQFGKPVTLSCSQTLNHNVMYWYQQKSSQAPKLLFHYYDKDFNNEADTPDNFQSRRPNTSFCFLDIRSPGLGDTAMYLCATSRRGTRLSYNEQFFGPGTRLTVL.